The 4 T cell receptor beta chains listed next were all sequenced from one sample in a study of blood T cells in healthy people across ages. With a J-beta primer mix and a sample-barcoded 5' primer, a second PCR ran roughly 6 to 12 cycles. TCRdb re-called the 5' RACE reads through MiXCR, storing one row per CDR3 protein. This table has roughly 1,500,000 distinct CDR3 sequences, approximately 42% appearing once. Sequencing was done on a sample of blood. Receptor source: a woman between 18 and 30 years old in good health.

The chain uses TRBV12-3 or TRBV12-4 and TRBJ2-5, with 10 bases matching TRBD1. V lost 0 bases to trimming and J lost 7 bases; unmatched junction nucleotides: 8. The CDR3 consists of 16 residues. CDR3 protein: CASSLARQGAGGTQYF. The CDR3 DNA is TGTGCCAGCAGTTTAGCGCGACAGGGGGCGGGTGGGACCCAGTACTTC.

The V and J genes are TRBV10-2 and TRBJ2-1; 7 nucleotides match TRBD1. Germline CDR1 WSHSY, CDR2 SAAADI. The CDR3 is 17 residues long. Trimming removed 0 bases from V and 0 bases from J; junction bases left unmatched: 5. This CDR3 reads CASSESRGQRSYNEQFF. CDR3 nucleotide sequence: TGCGCCAGCAGTGAGTCTAGGGGGCAACGCTCCTACAATGAGCAGTTCTTC.

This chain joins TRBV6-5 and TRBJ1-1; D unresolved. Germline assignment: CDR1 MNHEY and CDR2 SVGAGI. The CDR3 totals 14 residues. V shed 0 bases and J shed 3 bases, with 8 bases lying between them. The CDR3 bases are TGTGCCAGCAGTTACTCCTCTCTCCACACTGAAGCTTTCTTT. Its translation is CASSYSSLHTEAFF.

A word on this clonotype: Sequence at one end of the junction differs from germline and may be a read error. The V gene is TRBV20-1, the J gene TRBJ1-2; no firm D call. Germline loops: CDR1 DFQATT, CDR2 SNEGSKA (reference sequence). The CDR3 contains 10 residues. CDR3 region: CSARPYSYTF. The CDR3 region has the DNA TGCAGTGCTAGACCCTATAGCTACACCTTC.